This entry features one T cell receptor beta chain sequence. The data belong to a study of T cell responses to AZD1222 COVID-19 vaccine. This CDR3 has 15 residues. The V gene's germline CDR1 is SGHKS and CDR2 YYEKEE (reference sequence). Trimming removed 5 bases at V and 1 base at J, with 15 bases between. Profiling relied on immunoSEQ multiplex PCR, and the TCRdb table lists in-frame clones only, not all of them. The sample shows some 150,000 clones, approximately 91% of them seen only once. The sample consisted of peripheral blood, taken 28 days after the second dose of the MenACWY control vaccine. The sequence was obtained from an adult who received the MenACWY meningococcal vaccine as a control. The chain couples TRBV5-5 to TRBJ1-1, with D possibly being TRBD1 (6 bases). The CDR3 nucleotides read TGTGCCAGCAGGTCCTCGGGACATCCGAACACTGAAGCTTTCTTT. Its protein is CASRSSGHPNTEAFF.